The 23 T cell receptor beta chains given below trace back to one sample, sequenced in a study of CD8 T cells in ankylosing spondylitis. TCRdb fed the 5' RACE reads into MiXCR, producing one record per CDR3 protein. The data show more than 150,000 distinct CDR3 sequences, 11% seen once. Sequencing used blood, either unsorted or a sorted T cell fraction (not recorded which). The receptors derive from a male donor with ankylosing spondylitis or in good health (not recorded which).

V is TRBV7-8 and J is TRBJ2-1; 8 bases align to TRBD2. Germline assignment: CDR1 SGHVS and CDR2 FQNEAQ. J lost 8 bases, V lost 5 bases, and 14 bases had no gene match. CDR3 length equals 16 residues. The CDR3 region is CASSRNPTGGPDEQFF. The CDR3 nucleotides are TGTGCCAGCAGCCGAAATCCTACGGGGGGGCCGGATGAGCAGTTCTTC.

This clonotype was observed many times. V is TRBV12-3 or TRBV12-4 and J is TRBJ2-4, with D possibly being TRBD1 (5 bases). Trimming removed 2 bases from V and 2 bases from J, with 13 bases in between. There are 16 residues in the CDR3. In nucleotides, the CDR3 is TGTGCCAGCAGTTTATTCAGGGTAGGGTCCAAAAACATTCAGTACTTC. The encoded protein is CASSLFRVGSKNIQYF.

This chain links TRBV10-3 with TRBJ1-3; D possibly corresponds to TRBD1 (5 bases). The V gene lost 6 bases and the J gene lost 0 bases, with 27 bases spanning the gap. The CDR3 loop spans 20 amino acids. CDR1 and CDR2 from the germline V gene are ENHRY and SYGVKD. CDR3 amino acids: CAIRGRDAGHNGHSGNTIYF. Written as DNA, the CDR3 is TGTGCCATCAGGGGCCGGGACGCAGGGCACAACGGACACTCTGGAAACACCATATATTTT.

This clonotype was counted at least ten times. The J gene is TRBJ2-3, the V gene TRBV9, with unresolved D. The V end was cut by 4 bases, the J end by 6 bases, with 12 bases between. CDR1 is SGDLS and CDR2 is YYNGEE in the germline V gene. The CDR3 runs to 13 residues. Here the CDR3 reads CASSRTGRDTQYF. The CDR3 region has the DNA TGTGCCAGCAGCAGAACCGGCAGGGATACGCAGTATTTT.

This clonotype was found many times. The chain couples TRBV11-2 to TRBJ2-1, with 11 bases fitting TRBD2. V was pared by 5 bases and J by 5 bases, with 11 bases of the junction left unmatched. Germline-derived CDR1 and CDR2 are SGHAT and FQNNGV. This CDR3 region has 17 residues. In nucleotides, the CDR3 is TGTGCCAGCAGCCTCGTAGGAACTAGCGGGAGACACAATGAGCAGTTCTTC. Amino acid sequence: CASSLVGTSGRHNEQFF.

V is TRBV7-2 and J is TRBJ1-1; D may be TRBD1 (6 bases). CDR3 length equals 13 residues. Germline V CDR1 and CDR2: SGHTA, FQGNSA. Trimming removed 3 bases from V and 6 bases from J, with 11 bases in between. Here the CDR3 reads CASSFRGGAEAFF. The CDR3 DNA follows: TGTGCCAGCAGCTTTCGAGGGGGAGCTGAAGCTTTCTTT.

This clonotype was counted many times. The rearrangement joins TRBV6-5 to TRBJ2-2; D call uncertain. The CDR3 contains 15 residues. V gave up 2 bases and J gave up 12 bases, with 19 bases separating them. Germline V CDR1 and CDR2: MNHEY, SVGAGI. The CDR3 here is CASSYPPEALRKLFF. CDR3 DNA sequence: TGTGCCAGCAGTTACCCACCTGAGGCTCTGAGGAAGCTGTTTTTT.

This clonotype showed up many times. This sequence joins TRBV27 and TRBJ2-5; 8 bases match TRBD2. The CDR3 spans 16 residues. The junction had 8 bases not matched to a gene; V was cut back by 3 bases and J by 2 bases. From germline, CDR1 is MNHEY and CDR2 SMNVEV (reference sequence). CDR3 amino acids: CASSFGSGSDQETQYF. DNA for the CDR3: TGTGCCAGCAGTTTTGGGAGCGGGAGTGATCAAGAGACCCAGTACTTC.

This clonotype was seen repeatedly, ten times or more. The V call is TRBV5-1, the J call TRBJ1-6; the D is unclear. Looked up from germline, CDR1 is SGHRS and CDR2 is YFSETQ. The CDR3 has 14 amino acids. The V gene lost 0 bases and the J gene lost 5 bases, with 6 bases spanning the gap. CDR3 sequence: CASSLGRDNSPLHF. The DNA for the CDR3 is TGCGCCAGCAGCTTGGGGCGGGATAATTCACCCCTCCACTTT.

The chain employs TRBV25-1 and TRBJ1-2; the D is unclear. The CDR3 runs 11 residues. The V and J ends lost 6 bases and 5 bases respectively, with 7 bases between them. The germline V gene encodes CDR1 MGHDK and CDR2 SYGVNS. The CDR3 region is CASRSGYGYTF. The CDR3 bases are TGTGCCAGCAGGAGTGGGTATGGCTACACCTTC.

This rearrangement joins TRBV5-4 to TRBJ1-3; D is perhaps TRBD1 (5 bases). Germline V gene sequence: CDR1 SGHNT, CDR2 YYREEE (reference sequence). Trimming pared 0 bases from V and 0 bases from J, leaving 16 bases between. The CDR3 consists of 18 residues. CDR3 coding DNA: TGTGCCAGCAGCTTGGGGGGCGGACAAGGCAGCTCTGGAAACACCATATATTTT. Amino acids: CASSLGGGQGSSGNTIYF. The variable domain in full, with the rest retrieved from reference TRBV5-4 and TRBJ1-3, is ETGVTQSPTHLIKTRGQQVTLRCSSQSGHNTVSWYQQALGQGPQFIFQYYREEENGRGNFPPRFSGLQFPNYSSELNVNALELDDSALYLCASSLGGGQGSSGNTIYFGEGSWLTVV.

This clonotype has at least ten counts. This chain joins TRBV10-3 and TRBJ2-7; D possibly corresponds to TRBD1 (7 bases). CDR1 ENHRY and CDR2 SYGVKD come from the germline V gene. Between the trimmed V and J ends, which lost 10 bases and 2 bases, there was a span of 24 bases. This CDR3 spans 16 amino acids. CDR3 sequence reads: CATRERGVQGTYEQYF. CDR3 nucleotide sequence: TGTGCCACCCGGGAGAGAGGTGTACAGGGGACCTACGAGCAGTACTTC.

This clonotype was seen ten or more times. The CDR3 protein is CASSPSTGGVSYNEQFF. Here the CDR3 DNA reads TGTGCCAGCAGTCCCTCGACAGGGGGGGTATCCTACAATGAGCAGTTCTTC. The J gene is TRBJ2-1, the V gene TRBV6-5; 9 positions match TRBD1. V lost 5 bases, J lost 1 base, and 9 bases stayed unmatched. The germline CDR1 and CDR2 sequences are MNHEY and SVGAGI. CDR3 size: 17 residues.

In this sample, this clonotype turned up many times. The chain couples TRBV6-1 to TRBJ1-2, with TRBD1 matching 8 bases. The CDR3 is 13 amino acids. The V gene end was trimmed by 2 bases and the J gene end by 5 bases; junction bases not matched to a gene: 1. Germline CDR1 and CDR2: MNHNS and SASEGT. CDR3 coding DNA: TGTGCCAGCAGTGAAAGACAGGGGTATGGCTACACCTTC. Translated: CASSERQGYGYTF.

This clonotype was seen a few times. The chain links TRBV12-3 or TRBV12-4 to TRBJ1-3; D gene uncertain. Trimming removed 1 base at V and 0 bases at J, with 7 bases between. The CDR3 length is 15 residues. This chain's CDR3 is CASSLVQLSGNTIYF. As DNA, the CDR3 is TGTGCCAGCAGTTTAGTACAGCTCTCTGGAAACACCATATATTTT.

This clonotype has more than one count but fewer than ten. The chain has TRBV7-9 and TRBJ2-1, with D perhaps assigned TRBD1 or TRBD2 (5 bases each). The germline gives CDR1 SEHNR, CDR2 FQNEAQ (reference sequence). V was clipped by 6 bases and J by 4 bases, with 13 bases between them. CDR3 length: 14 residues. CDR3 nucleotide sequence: TGTGCCAGCAGTCCGGGACGGACGTACAATGAGCAGTTCTTC. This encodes CASSPGRTYNEQFF.

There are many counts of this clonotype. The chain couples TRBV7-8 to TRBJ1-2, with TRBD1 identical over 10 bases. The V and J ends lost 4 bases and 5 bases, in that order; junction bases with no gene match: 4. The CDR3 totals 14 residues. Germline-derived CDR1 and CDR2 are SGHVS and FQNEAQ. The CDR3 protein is CASSWGQGIYGYTF. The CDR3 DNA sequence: TGTGCCAGCAGCTGGGGACAGGGGATTTATGGCTACACCTTC.

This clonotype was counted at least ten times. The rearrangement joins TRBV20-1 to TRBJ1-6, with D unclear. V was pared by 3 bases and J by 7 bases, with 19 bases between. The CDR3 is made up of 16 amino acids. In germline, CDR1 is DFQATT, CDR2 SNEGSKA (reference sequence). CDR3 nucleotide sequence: TGCAGTGCTAGGGGCCGGACCGACATTGGGAATTCACCCCTCCACTTT. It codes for CSARGRTDIGNSPLHF.

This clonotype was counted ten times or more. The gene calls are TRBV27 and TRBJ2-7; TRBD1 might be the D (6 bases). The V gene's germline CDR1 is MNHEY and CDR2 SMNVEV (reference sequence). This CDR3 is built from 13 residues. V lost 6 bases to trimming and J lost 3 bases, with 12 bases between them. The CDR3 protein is CASSHTGSYEQYF. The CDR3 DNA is TGTGCCAGCAGCCACACAGGGAGCTACGAGCAGTACTTC.

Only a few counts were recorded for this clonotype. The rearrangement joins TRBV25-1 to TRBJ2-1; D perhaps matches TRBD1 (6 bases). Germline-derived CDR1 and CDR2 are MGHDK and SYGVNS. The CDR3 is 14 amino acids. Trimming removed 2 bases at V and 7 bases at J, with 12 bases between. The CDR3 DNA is TGTGCCAGCAGTGAAGGGGGCGCTGGGAATGAGCAGTTCTTC. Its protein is CASSEGGAGNEQFF. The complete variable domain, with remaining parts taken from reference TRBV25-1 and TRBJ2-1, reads EADIYQTPRYLVIGTGKKITLECSQTMGHDKMYWYQQDPGMELHLIHYSYGVNSTEKGDLSSESTVSRIRTEHFPLTLESARPSHTSQYLCASSEGGAGNEQFFGPGTRLTVL.

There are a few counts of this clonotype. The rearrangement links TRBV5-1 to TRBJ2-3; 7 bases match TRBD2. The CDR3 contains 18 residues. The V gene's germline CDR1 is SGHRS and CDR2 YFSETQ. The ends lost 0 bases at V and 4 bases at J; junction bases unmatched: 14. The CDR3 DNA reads TGCGCCAGCAGCTTGGATCCGGTTGGGGTTAGCGGGTCAGATACGCAGTATTTT. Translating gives CASSLDPVGVSGSDTQYF.

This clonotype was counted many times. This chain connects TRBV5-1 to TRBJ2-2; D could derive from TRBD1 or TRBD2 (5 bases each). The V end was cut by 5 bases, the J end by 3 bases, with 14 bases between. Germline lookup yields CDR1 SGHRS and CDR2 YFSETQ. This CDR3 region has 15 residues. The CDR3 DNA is TGCGCCAGCAGTCCCGGGACCTGGGACACCGGGGAGCTGTTTTTT. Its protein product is CASSPGTWDTGELFF.

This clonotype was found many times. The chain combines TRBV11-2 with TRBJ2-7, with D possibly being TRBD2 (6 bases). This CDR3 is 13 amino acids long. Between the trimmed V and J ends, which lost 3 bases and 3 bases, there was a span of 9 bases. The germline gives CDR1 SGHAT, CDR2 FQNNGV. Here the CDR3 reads CASSLRLGYEQYF. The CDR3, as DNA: TGTGCCAGCAGCTTGAGACTAGGCTACGAGCAGTACTTC.